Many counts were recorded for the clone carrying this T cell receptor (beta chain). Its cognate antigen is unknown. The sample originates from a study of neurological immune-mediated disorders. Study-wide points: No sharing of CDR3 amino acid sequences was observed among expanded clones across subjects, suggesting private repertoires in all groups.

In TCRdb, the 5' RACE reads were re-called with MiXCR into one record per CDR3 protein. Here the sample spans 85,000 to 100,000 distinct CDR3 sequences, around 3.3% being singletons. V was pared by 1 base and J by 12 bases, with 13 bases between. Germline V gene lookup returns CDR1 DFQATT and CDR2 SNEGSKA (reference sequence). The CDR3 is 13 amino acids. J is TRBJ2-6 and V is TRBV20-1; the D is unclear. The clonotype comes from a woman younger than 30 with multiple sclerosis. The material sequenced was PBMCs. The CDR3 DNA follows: TGCAGTGCTAGAGGGTCACCGGAATCCGTCCTGACTTTC. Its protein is CSARGSPESVLTF.